This TCR beta chain stems from a study of blood T cell repertoires in COVID-19. The protocol was immunoSEQ multiplex PCR, while the TCRdb copy is restricted to in-frame clones and leaves out a portion. This sample has 150,000 to 160,000 clones, with about 89% found just once. The CDR3 length is 14 residues. The specimen sequenced was peripheral blood. V and J are TRBV21-1 and TRBJ2-3; the D segment call TRBD2 is taken from the table without a DNA check. TRBV21-1 is listed as a pseudogene. The sequence was collected from a man over 45 with acute or convalescent COVID-19. The CDR3 loop is CASSRASGTDTQYF. The CDR3 DNA is TGTGCCAGCAGCAGAGCTTCGGGCACAGATACGCAGTATTTT.